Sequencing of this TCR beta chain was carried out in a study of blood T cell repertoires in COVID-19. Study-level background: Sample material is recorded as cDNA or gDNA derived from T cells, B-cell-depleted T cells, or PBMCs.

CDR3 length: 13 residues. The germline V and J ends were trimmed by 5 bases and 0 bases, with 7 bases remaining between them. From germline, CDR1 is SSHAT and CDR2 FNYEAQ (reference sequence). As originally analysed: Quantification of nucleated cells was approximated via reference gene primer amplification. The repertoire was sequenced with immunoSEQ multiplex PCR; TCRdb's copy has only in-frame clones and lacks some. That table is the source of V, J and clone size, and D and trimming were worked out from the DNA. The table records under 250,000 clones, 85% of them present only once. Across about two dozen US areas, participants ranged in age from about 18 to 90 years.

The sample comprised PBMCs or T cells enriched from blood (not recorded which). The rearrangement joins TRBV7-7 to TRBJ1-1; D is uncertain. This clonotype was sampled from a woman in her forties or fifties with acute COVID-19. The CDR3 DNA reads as TGTGCCAGCAGCCGCACAGTGAACACTGAAGCTTTCTTT. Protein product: CASSRTVNTEAFF.